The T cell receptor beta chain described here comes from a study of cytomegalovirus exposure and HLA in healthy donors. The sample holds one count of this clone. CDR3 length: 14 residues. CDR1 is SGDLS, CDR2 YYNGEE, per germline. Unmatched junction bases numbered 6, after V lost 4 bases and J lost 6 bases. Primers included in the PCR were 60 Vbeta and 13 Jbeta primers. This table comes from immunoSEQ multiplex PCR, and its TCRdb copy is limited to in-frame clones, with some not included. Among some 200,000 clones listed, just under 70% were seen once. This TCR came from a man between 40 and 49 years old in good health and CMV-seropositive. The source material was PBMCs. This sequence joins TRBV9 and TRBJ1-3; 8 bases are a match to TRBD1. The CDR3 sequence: CASSPGQGENTIYF. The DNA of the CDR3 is TGTGCCAGCAGCCCAGGACAGGGAGAAAACACCATATATTTT.